The clone carrying this TCR beta chain showed up just once. The antigen remains unidentified. This sample is drawn from a study of cytomegalovirus exposure and HLA in healthy donors. Study-wide points: Presence/absence analysis assumed near-uniform sequencing depth across donors.

PCR amplification relied on 60 Vbeta primers (plus 13 Jbeta primers). Libraries were prepared by immunoSEQ multiplex PCR; TCRdb keeps only in-frame clonotypes and omits some of them. The sample consists of approximately 140,000 clones, around 57% of them appearing once. The sequenced sample consisted of PBMCs. This TCR was recovered from a male donor in good health and CMV-seronegative.

The CDR3 DNA is TGCGCCAGCAGCCAATTGACGCGGGAAAAACTGTTTTTT. Encoded protein: CASSQLTREKLFF. The rearrangement uses TRBV4-1 and TRBJ1-4; the D is unclear. CDR1 is MGHRA and CDR2 is YSYEKL in the germline V gene. The CDR3 is 13 residues long. V was cut by 2 bases and J by 8 bases, with 9 bases left in between.